This T cell receptor beta chain was identified during a study of T cell changes during pregnancy in multiple sclerosis. CDR1 is SGHTA and CDR2 is FQGTGA in the germline V gene. The CDR3 is 15 amino acids. V was clipped by 5 bases and J by 6 bases, with 16 bases between them. Only in-frame clones appear in the TCRdb table, and some are missing; sequencing was by immunoSEQ multiplex PCR. The sample holds 34,000 or so clones, 90% seen once. This clonotype was sampled from a female donor with multiple sclerosis, enrolled in a pregnancy study. The chain recombines TRBV7-3 with TRBJ2-2, with D unclear. The material was CD8+ T cells from peripheral blood mononuclear cells, obtained before pregnancy. The CDR3 DNA sequence: TGTGCCAGCAGCGAAACTCTCGGGTCCGCCGGGGAGCTGTTTTTT. The encoded protein is CASSETLGSAGELFF. The complete variable domain, with remaining parts taken from reference TRBV7-3 and TRBJ2-2, reads GAGVSQTPSNKVTEKGKYVELRCDPISGHTALYWYRQSLGQGPEFLIYFQGTGAADDSGLPNDRFFAVRPEGSVSTLKIQRTERGDSAVYLCASSETLGSAGELFFGEGSRLTVL.